Presented here are 30 T cell receptor beta chains from one specimen sequenced in a study of T cells after yellow fever vaccination. From the 5' RACE reads, TCRdb called clonotypes with MiXCR, one entry per CDR3 protein. The sample lists 450,000 to 600,000 distinct CDR3 sequences; roughly 14% were seen once. The input for sequencing was PBMCs, taken on the day of the yellow fever booster vaccination. These receptor sequences come from a man aged 25 to 40 who received the YFV17D yellow fever vaccine.

This sequence joins TRBV27 and TRBJ2-5, with 8 nucleotides matching TRBD2. From germline, CDR1 is MNHEY and CDR2 SMNVEV (reference sequence). The CDR3 has 16 residues. Trimming removed 9 bases from V and 2 bases from J; junction bases left unmatched: 14. The CDR3 sequence is CASRRFSGILQETQYF. CDR3 in DNA: TGTGCCAGTCGAAGGTTTAGCGGGATACTTCAAGAGACCCAGTACTTC.

There are many counts of this clonotype. The CDR3 DNA sequence: TGCAGTGCTAGTTCACTAGCGGAAAACATTCAGTACTTC. Protein product: CSASSLAENIQYF. The chain links TRBV20-1 to TRBJ2-4; 8 bases line up with TRBD2. The CDR3 runs 13 residues. V shed 3 bases and J 5 bases; nucleotides not matched to a gene: 3. Germline CDR1 reads DFQATT; CDR2 reads SNEGSKA (reference sequence).

In its sample, this clonotype was seen a few times. CDR3 amino acids: CSVRTRTGPISKNIQYF. The CDR3 nucleotides are TGCAGCGTGAGGACTAGGACCGGGCCCATTTCCAAAAACATTCAGTACTTC. The gene calls are TRBV29-1 and TRBJ2-4, with TRBD2 matching over 7 bases. V trimming: 6 bases; J trimming: 2 bases; junction bases outside the gene matches: 16. The CDR3 spans 17 residues. Looked up from germline, CDR1 is SQVTM and CDR2 is ANQGSEA. Full variable domain (missing parts from reference TRBV29-1 and TRBJ2-4): SAVISQKPSRDICQRGTSLTIQCQVDSQVTMMFWYRQQPGQSLTLIATANQGSEATYESGFVIDKFPISRPNLTFSTLTVSNMSPEDSSIYLCSVRTRTGPISKNIQYFGAGTRLSVL.

V and J are TRBV3-1 and TRBJ2-3, with 9 bases aligning to TRBD2. CDR3 length equals 18 residues. V was pared by 0 bases and J by 2 bases, with 9 bases of the junction left unmatched. CDR1 is LGHDT, CDR2 YNNKEL, per germline (reference sequence). CDR3 DNA sequence: TGTGCCAGCAGCCAAGATTTTGTTAGCGGGGGATTCACAGATACGCAGTATTTT. Translated: CASSQDFVSGGFTDTQYF.

This clonotype occurred a few times. The rearrangement uses TRBV28 and TRBJ2-1; D tentatively reads TRBD1 or TRBD2 (5 bases each). Trimming left V 3 bases short and J 3 bases short, with 15 bases between. The germline gives CDR1 MDHEN, CDR2 SYDVKM. This CDR3 has 16 residues. The CDR3 DNA reads TGTGCCAGCAGTTTTTGGGACGATGGTGTCTACAATGAGCAGTTCTTC. Translating gives CASSFWDDGVYNEQFF.

The CDR3 loop is CATSDPPGGSGTDTQYF. The CDR3 nucleotides read TGTGCCACCAGTGATCCACCTGGCGGGAGCGGCACAGATACGCAGTATTTT. The chain has TRBV24-1 and TRBJ2-3; 7 bases map to TRBD2. Germline CDR1 is KGHDR and CDR2 is SFDVKD. CDR3 length: 17 residues. The V and J ends lost 3 bases and 1 base, in that order; junction bases with no gene match: 9.

This chain uses TRBV5-1 with TRBJ2-1, with TRBD1 matching over 8 bases. After removal of 1 base from V and 0 bases from J, the junction contained 6 bases not matched to a gene. CDR3 size: 17 residues. Germline V gene lookup returns CDR1 SGHRS and CDR2 YFSETQ. The CDR3 coding sequence is TGCGCCAGCAGCTTGAATTACAGGGGGAGCTCCTACAATGAGCAGTTCTTC. Its protein product is CASSLNYRGSSYNEQFF.

This clonotype was recorded a few times. The chain uses TRBV7-9 and TRBJ1-1; 8 bases are a match to TRBD1. CDR1 SEHNR and CDR2 FQNEAQ come from the germline V gene (reference sequence). J lost 5 bases, V lost 4 bases, and 3 bases had no gene match. The CDR3 has 13 residues. The CDR3 spells CASSSRTGTEAFF. CDR3 DNA: TGTGCCAGCAGCTCTCGGACAGGGACTGAAGCTTTCTTT. Combining the CDR3 with reference TRBV7-9 and TRBJ1-1 gives the whole variable domain DTGVSQNPRHKITKRGQNVTFRCDPISEHNRLYWYRQTLGQGPEFLTYFQNEAQLEKSRLLSDRFSAERPKGSFSTLEIQRTEQGDSAMYLCASSSRTGTEAFFGQGTRLTVV.

This clonotype came up a few times. The chain combines TRBV5-1 with TRBJ2-7, with a tentative D call TRBD2 (5 bases). V was cut by 4 bases and J by 5 bases, with 13 bases left in between. This CDR3 has 13 residues. The V gene's germline CDR1 is SGHRS and CDR2 YFSETQ. In DNA form, the CDR3 reads TGCGCCAGCAGCCCCGAGCCCGGGAACGAGCAGTACTTC. It translates to CASSPEPGNEQYF.

The gene calls are TRBV12-3 or TRBV12-4 and TRBJ2-1, with TRBD2 matching over 10 bases. The CDR3 has 16 residues. The V gene end was trimmed by 6 bases and the J gene end by 2 bases; junction bases not matched to a gene: 7. The CDR3 nucleotides read TGTGCCAGCAGCCTAGCGGGAGTGGGCCCCTACAATGAGCAGTTCTTC. Residues: CASSLAGVGPYNEQFF.

The genes are TRBV14 and TRBJ2-7; possible D gene TRBD1, 5 bases. Germline V gene lookup returns CDR1 SGHDN and CDR2 FVKESK. The CDR3 extends over 16 amino acids. The ends were cut back, 4 bases at V and 3 bases at J, with 19 bases in the middle. DNA for the CDR3: TGTGCCAGCAGCCGTCAGAGCCAAAAAGGGGACTACGAGCAGTACTTC. Translating gives CASSRQSQKGDYEQYF.

This clonotype was detected only a few times. The J gene is TRBJ2-3, the V gene TRBV5-1; weak D call: TRBD2 (6 bases). V lost 0 bases, J lost 6 bases, and 14 bases lay in between. Germline values: CDR1 SGHRS, CDR2 YFSETQ. This CDR3 region has 15 residues. CDR3 region: CASSLAAKGRDTQYF. The CDR3 nucleotides read TGCGCCAGCAGCTTGGCAGCCAAGGGGAGGGATACGCAGTATTTT.

This clonotype was counted only a few times. This chain joins TRBV7-3 and TRBJ2-3, with 11 bases lining up with TRBD2. This CDR3 region has 18 residues. J was trimmed by 4 bases and V by 0 bases; bases with no gene match: 9. Germline CDR1 and CDR2: SGHTA and FQGTGA. The CDR3 nucleotides read TGTGCCAGCAGCTTAACCACTAGCGGGAGCCGGGTAGCAGATACGCAGTATTTT. It is translated as CASSLTTSGSRVADTQYF.

The V call is TRBV12-3 or TRBV12-4, the J call TRBJ1-5; 7 nucleotides align to TRBD1. V shed 5 bases, J shed 4 bases, and the junction held 5 bases outside the gene matches. This CDR3 is built from 14 residues. The CDR3 region is CASSMTGKNQPQHF. The CDR3 DNA reads as TGTGCCAGCAGTATGACAGGGAAAAATCAGCCCCAGCATTTT.

The chain recombines TRBV7-9 with TRBJ2-7; maybe TRBD2 (6 bases). Trimming removed 1 base from V and 6 bases from J, with 16 bases in between. The CDR3 is made up of 15 amino acids. Per germline, CDR1 SEHNR and CDR2 FQNEAQ (reference sequence). The CDR3 loop reads CASSLGGGLGGEQYF. DNA of the CDR3: TGTGCCAGCAGCTTAGGAGGAGGCCTGGGAGGCGAGCAGTACTTC.

This clonotype was observed at least ten times. The J gene is TRBJ1-1, the V gene TRBV20-1, with 7 bases that match TRBD1. This CDR3 contains 12 residues. V shed 5 bases, J shed 0 bases, and the junction held 0 bases outside the gene matches. Looked up from germline, CDR1 is DFQATT and CDR2 is SNEGSKA (reference sequence). For the CDR3, the DNA is TGCAGTGCTGGGACAGTGAACACTGAAGCTTTCTTT. Its translation: CSAGTVNTEAFF.

This clonotype has more than one count but fewer than ten. V gene TRBV5-1 combines with J gene TRBJ2-3; D is perhaps TRBD1 (6 bases). CDR1 is SGHRS and CDR2 is YFSETQ in the germline V gene. The CDR3 sequence is 15 residues long. V dropped 4 bases and J dropped 6 bases, with 18 bases sitting between them. The DNA for the CDR3 is TGCGCCAGCAGCCAGGAACAGGGAACTACGGATACGCAGTATTTT. Protein product: CASSQEQGTTDTQYF.

The chain is built from TRBV29-1 and TRBJ2-3; TRBD2 agrees at 7 bases. The trim removed 2 bases at V and 4 bases at J, leaving 6 bases unmatched. CDR1 SQVTM and CDR2 ANQGSEA come from the germline V gene. There are 14 residues in the CDR3. The CDR3 loop reads CSVELGGRADTQYF. DNA of the CDR3: TGCAGCGTTGAATTGGGGGGGAGGGCAGATACGCAGTATTTT.

This clonotype was seen many times. The rearrangement uses TRBV9 and TRBJ2-1, with D hard to call. The germline gives CDR1 SGDLS, CDR2 YYNGEE. Trimming left V 0 bases short and J 7 bases short, with 17 bases between. The CDR3 has 16 residues. Here the CDR3 reads CASSVDVGIKGNEQFF. CDR3 sequence (DNA): TGTGCCAGCAGCGTAGATGTGGGGATAAAAGGGAATGAGCAGTTCTTC.

This clonotype was seen a handful of times. The chain uses TRBV28 and TRBJ1-5; 11 bases are shared with TRBD1. Germline CDR1 is MDHEN and CDR2 is SYDVKM. The CDR3 runs to 15 residues. The J segment lost 5 bases and the V segment lost 5 bases, leaving 5 bases of the junction unmatched. The CDR3 nucleotides read TGTGCCAGCAGTCCAACGGGACAGGGGGATCAGCCCCAGCATTTT. Protein product: CASSPTGQGDQPQHF.

This clonotype was counted a single time. The chain has TRBV5-6 and TRBJ1-5; D possibly corresponds to TRBD1 (6 bases). The CDR3 extends over 15 amino acids. Trimming removed 4 bases from V and 6 bases from J, with 17 bases in between. Germline V lookup: CDR1 SGHDT, CDR2 YYEEEE. CDR3 residues: CASSAGWGGGQPQHF. In DNA form, the CDR3 reads TGTGCCAGCAGCGCAGGCTGGGGGGGCGGTCAGCCCCAGCATTTT.

The gene calls are TRBV25-1 and TRBJ1-2, with D tentatively TRBD1 (5 bases). The germline V gene has CDR1 MGHDK and CDR2 SYGVNS. V lost 4 bases to trimming and J lost 6 bases, with 15 bases between them. The CDR3 loop spans 14 amino acids. The CDR3 DNA is TGTGCCAGCAGTGTGCCAGGGCCTCCGGATGGCTACACCTTC. It codes for CASSVPGPPDGYTF.

This clonotype has just a few counts. The rearrangement joins TRBV5-1 to TRBJ2-7; 7 bases fit TRBD2. After removal of 0 bases from V and 2 bases from J, the junction contained 8 bases not matched to a gene. The CDR3 length is 16 residues. Germline V gene data show CDR1 as SGHRS and CDR2 as YFSETQ. CDR3 coding DNA: TGCGCCAGCAGCTTGGGAGGGAGGGCCAGTCCCTACGAGCAGTACTTC. Its protein is CASSLGGRASPYEQYF.

The gene calls are TRBV7-2 and TRBJ2-1; no reliable D call. The germline CDR1 and CDR2 sequences are SGHTA and FQGNSA. V shed 4 bases and J shed 7 bases, with 14 bases lying between them. The CDR3 has 14 residues. The CDR3: CASSSSRQLNEQFF. CDR3 sequence (DNA): TGTGCCAGCAGCTCCTCCAGGCAATTAAATGAGCAGTTCTTC.

This clonotype appeared a few times. The chain combines TRBV12-3 or TRBV12-4 with TRBJ1-2; D gene ambiguous. V lost 2 bases to trimming and J lost 8 bases, with 18 bases between them. This CDR3 has 15 amino acids. The CDR3 loop is CASSLQDFVRWGYTF. The CDR3 DNA reads as TGTGCCAGCAGTTTACAGGACTTTGTGAGATGGGGCTACACCTTC.

Only a few counts were recorded for this clonotype. This chain uses TRBV4-3 with TRBJ2-7; the match to TRBD2 covers 8 bases. The CDR3 has 19 amino acids. Germline V gene lookup returns CDR1 LGHNA and CDR2 YSLEER. The J segment lost 3 bases and the V segment lost 1 base, leaving 17 bases of the junction unmatched. The CDR3 loop is CASSQAQGSLAGLNYEQYF. The CDR3 bases are TGCGCCAGCAGCCAAGCCCAGGGATCGCTAGCGGGCCTGAACTACGAGCAGTACTTC.

This clonotype was detected a few times. This chain links TRBV10-3 with TRBJ1-2, with 10 bases that match TRBD1. Looked up from germline, CDR1 is ENHRY and CDR2 is SYGVKD. After removal of 7 bases from V and 3 bases from J, the junction contained 5 bases not matched to a gene. This CDR3 is built from 14 residues. CDR3: CAITGTGEDYGYTF. DNA of the CDR3: TGTGCCATCACTGGGACAGGGGAAGACTATGGCTACACCTTC.

The chain couples TRBV10-3 to TRBJ2-1; 11 nucleotides agree with TRBD2. The germline gives CDR1 ENHRY, CDR2 SYGVKD. The CDR3 covers 13 residues. Trimming took 6 bases from V and 12 from J; bases not matched to a gene: 7. DNA for the CDR3: TGTGCCATCAGCCTAGCGGGAGGCGGTGGGCAGTTCTTC. It encodes CAISLAGGGGQFF.

The chain is built from TRBV7-3 and TRBJ2-7; the D call may be TRBD1 or TRBD2 (5 bases each). The germline gives CDR1 SGHTA, CDR2 FQGTGA. The CDR3 consists of 14 residues. Trimming removed 5 bases at V and 5 bases at J, with 16 bases between. CDR3 loop: CASSPGTLQHEQYF. Written as DNA, the CDR3 is TGTGCCAGCAGCCCCGGGACCCTACAGCACGAGCAGTACTTC.

This clonotype was observed a handful of times. This CDR3 is CASRTLWGAQETQYF. Written as DNA, the CDR3 is TGTGCCAGCAGGACACTCTGGGGGGCCCAAGAGACCCAGTACTTC. V is TRBV6-1 and J is TRBJ2-5; either TRBD1 or TRBD2 may fit D (6 bases each). Germline V gene lookup returns CDR1 MNHNS and CDR2 SASEGT. This CDR3 region has 15 residues. V lost 6 bases to trimming and J lost 1 base, with 15 bases between them.